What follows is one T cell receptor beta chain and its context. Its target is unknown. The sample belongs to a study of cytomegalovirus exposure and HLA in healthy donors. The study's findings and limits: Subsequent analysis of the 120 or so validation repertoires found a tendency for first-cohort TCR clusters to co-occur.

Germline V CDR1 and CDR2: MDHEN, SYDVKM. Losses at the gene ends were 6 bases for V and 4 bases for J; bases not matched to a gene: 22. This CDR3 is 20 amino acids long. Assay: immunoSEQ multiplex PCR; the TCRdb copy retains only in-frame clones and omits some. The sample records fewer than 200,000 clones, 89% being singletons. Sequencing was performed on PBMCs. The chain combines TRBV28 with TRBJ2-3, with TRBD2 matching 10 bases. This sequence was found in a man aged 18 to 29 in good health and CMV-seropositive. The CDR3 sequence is CASRISRILSSGSVSDTQYF. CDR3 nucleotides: TGTGCCAGCAGAATCAGCCGGATCCTATCTAGCGGGAGTGTATCAGATACGCAGTATTTT.